The next 25 T cell receptor beta chains were all read from a single sample in a study of T-cell memory formation after mild COVID-19. TCRdb fed the 5' RACE reads into MiXCR, producing one record per CDR3 protein. This sample carries a few hundred thousand distinct CDR3 sequences, 13% to 15% of them seen once, and the ten largest clones take over 20%. Sequenced material: PBMCs or a T cell subset sorted from them (not recorded which). Source of these receptors: a man between 18 and 29 years old who had mild COVID-19 (a few samples of this study predate the infection). Cell type and time point are not known.

The CDR3 sequence: CASSPDRYGYTF. CDR3 DNA sequence: TGTGCCAGCAGTCCCGACCGATATGGCTACACCTTC. The chain employs TRBV28 and TRBJ1-2; D gene uncertain. V lost 5 bases and J 5 bases, leaving 9 bases between the germline ends. Germline V gene sequence: CDR1 MDHEN, CDR2 SYDVKM. The CDR3 length is 12 residues.

This clonotype has at least ten counts. In nucleotides, the CDR3 is TGTGCCAGCAGTGCACAGGGGAATCAGCCCCAGCATTTT. Translating it yields CASSAQGNQPQHF. The chain links TRBV12-3 or TRBV12-4 to TRBJ1-5; TRBD1 matches at 7 bases. There are 13 residues in the CDR3. V was pared by 5 bases and J by 4 bases, with 2 bases of the junction left unmatched.

The V call is TRBV2, the J call TRBJ1-4; possible D gene TRBD1, 6 bases. V was cut by 5 bases and J by 7 bases, with 17 bases left in between. CDR1 SNHLY and CDR2 FYNNEI come from the germline V gene. The CDR3 covers 15 residues. CDR3 nucleotides: TGTGCCAGCAGTTCTCCAGGGGACAACGGTGAAAAACTGTTTTTT. Encoded protein: CASSSPGDNGEKLFF.

This clonotype was counted only a few times. J is TRBJ2-1 and V is TRBV15; either TRBD1 or TRBD2 may fit D (5 bases each). This CDR3 region has 14 residues. V was trimmed by 0 bases and J by 8 bases, leaving 11 bases between them. CDR1 is LNHNV, CDR2 YYDKDF, per germline (reference sequence). CDR3 nucleotide sequence: TGTGCCACCAGCAGAGAAGCAGGGAGCGATGAGCAGTTCTTC. Translation: CATSREAGSDEQFF.

The chain combines TRBV28 with TRBJ2-3; the match to TRBD2 covers 13 bases. Trimming took 4 bases from V and 7 from J; bases not matched to a gene: 20. CDR1 and CDR2 from the germline V gene are MDHEN and SYDVKM. This CDR3 is built from 20 residues. The CDR3 coding sequence is TGTGCCAGCAGTTCCGCGATTTCCGGACTAGCGGGGGCCCTCCGTTATACGCAGTATTTT. It translates to CASSSAISGLAGALRYTQYF.

This clonotype showed up just a few times. The J gene is TRBJ2-7, the V gene TRBV29-1, with D perhaps matching TRBD2 (6 bases). The CDR3 covers 12 residues. Trimming removed 5 bases from V and 0 bases from J, with 8 bases in between. CDR1 and CDR2 from the germline V gene are SQVTM and ANQGSEA. The CDR3 nucleotides read TGCAGCGTTTGCGGGGACTCCTACGAGCAGTACTTC. This translates into CSVCGDSYEQYF.

This clonotype was counted only a few times. The V gene is TRBV5-4, the J gene TRBJ2-1, with D maybe TRBD2 (5 bases). V was clipped by 7 bases and J by 7 bases, with 18 bases between them. The CDR3 consists of 14 residues. Germline CDR1 and CDR2: SGHNT and YYREEE (reference sequence). The CDR3 spells CASRPRGSDNEQFF. CDR3 nucleotides: TGTGCCAGCCGCCCCAGAGGGTCGGATAATGAGCAGTTCTTC.

This clonotype came up many times. The V gene is TRBV7-3, the J gene TRBJ2-5, with 9 nucleotides matching TRBD2. Trimming took 6 bases from V and 5 from J; bases not matched to a gene: 10. Germline CDR1 SGHTA, CDR2 FQGTGA. The CDR3 spans 15 residues. This CDR3 reads CASSLAGGPIETQYF. The CDR3 DNA reads TGTGCCAGCAGTTTGGCGGGGGGGCCTATTGAGACCCAGTACTTC.

The sample holds a few counts of this clonotype. This CDR3 reads CASSERGSLLLHF. CDR3 sequence (DNA): TGTGCCAGCAGTGAAAGGGGGTCACTTCTCCTCCACTTT. The chain combines TRBV6-1 with TRBJ1-6, with D possibly TRBD1 on 6 matching bases. This CDR3 is built from 13 residues. Germline CDR1 reads MNHNS; CDR2 reads SASEGT. V gave up 2 bases and J gave up 15 bases, with 14 bases separating them.

The chain couples TRBV9 to TRBJ2-1, with 10 bases that match TRBD2. Germline V gives CDR1 SGDLS, CDR2 YYNGEE. The junction had 5 bases not matched to a gene; V was cut back by 3 bases and J by 8 bases. The CDR3 contains 14 residues. CDR3 DNA sequence: TGTGCCAGCAGCGAAGCGGGGGGGCTTGATGAGCAGTTCTTC. This codes for CASSEAGGLDEQFF.

The CDR3 DNA sequence: TGTGCCAGCAGTTACGGGACCTTTTCACCCCTCCACTTT. This encodes CASSYGTFSPLHF. The gene calls are TRBV6-2 or TRBV6-3 and TRBJ1-6; the D gene is possibly TRBD1 (5 bases). CDR3 size: 13 residues. Germline V lookup: CDR1 MNHEY, CDR2 SVGEGT. The germline V and J ends were trimmed by 2 bases and 9 bases, with 8 bases remaining between them.

The table lists this clonotype with a few counts. The chain has TRBV7-2 and TRBJ2-7, with D tentatively TRBD1 (6 bases). V shed 4 bases and J shed 3 bases, with 13 bases lying between them. Per germline, CDR1 SGHTA and CDR2 FQGNSA. The CDR3 has 14 amino acids. The CDR3 reads CASSSQTGNYEQYF. The DNA for the CDR3 is TGTGCCAGCAGCTCCCAGACAGGCAACTACGAGCAGTACTTC. Supplemented by reference TRBV7-2 and TRBJ2-7, the full variable domain reads GAGVSQSPSNKVTEKGKDVELRCDPISGHTALYWYRQSLGQGLEFLIYFQGNSAPDKSGLPSDRFSAERTGGSVSTLTIQRTQQEDSAVYLCASSSQTGNYEQYFGPGTRLTVT.

This clonotype was recorded at least ten times. The rearrangement uses TRBV7-2 and TRBJ1-5, with D unclear. Trimming took off 3 bases at V and 3 bases at J, with 3 bases between the two ends. Germline V gives CDR1 SGHTA, CDR2 FQGNSA. The CDR3 runs 12 residues. The CDR3 loop is CASSFDNQPQHF. The CDR3 bases are TGTGCCAGCAGCTTCGACAATCAGCCCCAGCATTTT.

This clonotype was counted a few times. CDR3 DNA sequence: TGCGCCAGCAGCCTGGCGACTAGTTCGCTGGCAGGCTACGAGCAGTACTTC. Amino acid sequence: CASSLATSSLAGYEQYF. This chain joins TRBV5-1 and TRBJ2-7; maybe TRBD2 (6 bases). This CDR3 is 17 amino acids long. CDR1 is SGHRS, CDR2 YFSETQ, per germline. V lost 4 bases and J 3 bases, leaving 23 bases between the germline ends.

This clonotype was found a few times. The chain carries TRBV20-1 and TRBJ1-5; possibly TRBD1 for D (6 bases). Germline CDR1 and CDR2: DFQATT and SNEGSKA (reference sequence). The CDR3 extends over 15 amino acids. The V gene lost 0 bases and the J gene lost 1 base, with 10 bases spanning the gap. The CDR3 reads CSAREQGLSNQPQHF. The CDR3 nucleotides read TGCAGTGCTAGAGAGCAGGGGTTGAGCAATCAGCCCCAGCATTTT.

This sequence joins TRBV7-9 and TRBJ1-4, with D possibly matching TRBD1 (5 bases). The CDR3 runs to 15 residues. The germline V gene has CDR1 SEHNR and CDR2 FQNEAQ (reference sequence). V dropped 1 base and J dropped 5 bases, with 11 bases sitting between them. Here the CDR3 DNA reads TGTGCCAGCAGCTTAGTGTCGGCAGGGAATGAAAAACTGTTTTTT. Protein product: CASSLVSAGNEKLFF.

This clonotype was picked up many times. V is TRBV4-1 and J is TRBJ2-2; 14 nucleotides line up with TRBD2. V dropped 1 base and J dropped 5; count of bases not matched to a gene: 6. This CDR3 has 18 amino acids. Germline CDR1 and CDR2: MGHRA and YSYEKL. CDR3 nucleotides: TGCGCCAGCAGCCAAGCGCGGGGACTAGCGGGGGAAACCGGGGAGCTGTTTTTT. The encoded protein is CASSQARGLAGETGELFF.

The chain couples TRBV28 to TRBJ2-7; 9 bases agree with TRBD1. Germline values: CDR1 MDHEN, CDR2 SYDVKM. With 4 bases clipped from V and 1 base from J, the junction kept 2 bases outside the gene matches. This CDR3 is built from 14 residues. CDR3 sequence reads: CASSSGTGSYEQYV. For the CDR3, the DNA is TGTGCCAGCAGTTCCGGGACAGGGTCCTACGAGCAGTACGTC.

This clonotype was observed at least ten times. The gene calls are TRBV6-5 and TRBJ1-1, with 7 bases aligning to TRBD1. The V gene end was trimmed by 7 bases and the J gene end by 2 bases; junction bases not matched to a gene: 4. The CDR3 sequence is 13 residues long. Germline CDR1 is MNHEY and CDR2 is SVGAGI. The CDR3 nucleotides read TGTGCCAGCAAACAGGGGCTAAACACTGAAGCTTTCTTT. It codes for CASKQGLNTEAFF.

This clonotype was observed a few times. This sequence joins TRBV6-6 and TRBJ2-7; TRBD2 agrees at 15 bases. CDR1 and CDR2 from the germline V gene are MNHNY and SVGAGI (reference sequence). The CDR3 is made up of 19 amino acids. V gave up 5 bases and J gave up 1 base; unmatched junction bases: 12. CDR3 residues: CASSRPGLAGGRDSYEQYF. DNA for the CDR3: TGTGCCAGCAGTAGACCGGGACTAGCGGGGGGACGTGATTCCTACGAGCAGTACTTC.

This clonotype was counted many times. This chain uses TRBV4-1 with TRBJ2-5, with D uncertain. The CDR3 extends over 15 amino acids. The V gene lost 4 bases and the J gene lost 5 bases, with 17 bases spanning the gap. Germline V lookup: CDR1 MGHRA, CDR2 YSYEKL. CDR3 sequence: CASSRSTSGSETQYF. The CDR3 DNA sequence: TGCGCCAGCAGCCGTAGTACCAGTGGATCGGAGACCCAGTACTTC.

This clonotype is a singleton in its sample. The chain employs TRBV6-5 and TRBJ2-1; TRBD1 matches 8 bases. The CDR3 runs to 15 residues. In germline, CDR1 is MNHEY, CDR2 SVGAGI. Trimming at V came to 6 bases and at J to 7 bases, leaving 11 bases not matched to a gene. DNA of the CDR3: TGTGCCAGCAGAAAGGGGGCAGGGGGCTTTAATGAGCAGTTCTTC. Protein: CASRKGAGGFNEQFF.

This clonotype was observed a few times. CDR3 protein: CASSREAGGTLAQYF. For the CDR3, the DNA is TGCGCCAGCAGCCGCGAGGCCGGCGGGACTCTGGCCCAGTACTTC. The chain couples TRBV5-1 to TRBJ2-5, with TRBD2 as a possible D gene (6 bases). Between the trimmed V and J ends, which lost 4 bases and 9 bases, there was a span of 22 bases. The CDR3 is 15 residues long. Germline values: CDR1 SGHRS, CDR2 YFSETQ.

The chain combines TRBV7-8 with TRBJ1-6, with D possibly matching TRBD1 (6 bases). V shed 1 base and J shed 7 bases, with 11 bases lying between them. CDR1 SGHVS and CDR2 FQNEAQ come from the germline V gene. The CDR3 loop spans 15 amino acids. The CDR3 coding sequence is TGTGCCAGCAGCTTAGTACCAGGGGTGAATTCACCCCTCCACTTT. It specifies CASSLVPGVNSPLHF.

J is TRBJ2-3 and V is TRBV7-8, with 9 bases matching TRBD1. J lost 6 bases, V lost 6 bases, and 7 bases had no gene match. The CDR3 spans 14 residues. The germline V gene has CDR1 SGHVS and CDR2 FQNEAQ. As DNA, the CDR3 is TGTGCCAGCAGTCCCGACAGGGGGGGGGATACGCAGTATTTT. Residues: CASSPDRGGDTQYF.